This T cell receptor (beta chain) comes out of a study of T cells in Graves' hyperthyroidism and ophthalmopathy. The CDR3 regions of TCR beta were amplified from RNA transcripts. First-round RT-PCR with HTBI primers amplified the TCR CDR3 region. TCRdb ran MiXCR on the multiplex PCR reads and lists one entry per CDR3 protein. The sample lists about 540,000 distinct CDR3 sequences, 40% to 55% seen once, with around 7.7% in the top ten. Study conclusions and caveats: Ophthalmopathy was distinguished from stable hyperthyroidism by 13 V-J signatures. Most expanded thyroid clonotypes above 0.001 also appeared in blood.

With respect to this clonotype: What it binds is not known.

On the basis of clinical symptoms, serum thyroxine and TRAb, thyroid ultrasound and orbital computed tomography, diagnoses were made. Trimming removed 2 bases from V and 4 bases from J, with 11 bases in between. Germline assignment: CDR1 KGHSH and CDR2 LQKENI. The CDR3 runs 14 residues. The chain recombines TRBV18 with TRBJ1-1; D perhaps matches TRBD1 (5 bases). This sequence originates from a woman between 18 and 30 years old with Graves' hyperthyroidism. The sequenced sample was peripheral blood or thyroid tissue (not recorded which). The DNA for the CDR3 is TGTGCCAGCTCACCATCGAGCGGGGGCACTGAAGCTTTCTTT. As protein: CASSPSSGGTEAFF.